This is a list of T cell receptor beta chains from one sample in a study of regulatory T cells in long-lasting Graves disease. TCRdb re-called the multiplex PCR reads through MiXCR, storing one row per CDR3 protein. This sample has 380,000 or so distinct CDR3 sequences; roughly 16% occur once, and the top ten carry 20%. These sequences were also reported in another study, on T cells in Graves' hyperthyroidism and ophthalmopathy.

Here the sequenced sample was peripheral blood mononuclear cells (PBMCs), taken at new diagnosis, from a patient treated with antithyroid drugs. These receptors all come from a woman between 18 and 30 years old with Graves disease. Each CDR3 is given with its conserved first and last residue. The D gene is left open where the match is weak. Only some rows state a clone size, as once, few, many or a class for expanded clones.

CDR3 DNA: TGTGCCAGCAGCGTAGTAGGAGGGTCTGAGCAGTACTTC
CDR3 protein: CASSVVGGSEQYF
clone size: many
J gene: TRBJ2-7
V gene: TRBV9
D gene: -

CDR3 DNA: TGTGCCAGCAGTGACCGGGACAATGTGGGAGCAACTAATGAAAAACTGTTTTTT
CDR3 protein: CASSDRDNVGATNEKLFF
clone size: many
J gene: TRBJ1-4
V gene: TRBV6-4
D gene: -

CDR3 DNA: TGCGCCGGCAGCTTCAGGTACCAAGAGACCCAGTACTTC
CDR3 protein: CAGSFRYQETQYF
clone size: -
J gene: TRBJ2-5
V gene: TRBV5-1
D gene: -

CDR3 DNA: TGTGCCAGCGGACAGGGCTTAGGCGAGCAGTACTTC
CDR3 protein: CASGQGLGEQYF
clone size: many
J gene: TRBJ2-7
V gene: TRBV2
D gene: TRBD1

CDR3 DNA: TGTGCCTGGAGTGTGGGCGACGGCGGGGAGCTGTTTTTT
CDR3 protein: CAWSVGDGGELFF
clone size: many
J gene: TRBJ2-2
V gene: TRBV30
D gene: -

CDR3 DNA: TGCAGTGCTCTTCGACAGAAAAATAGCAATCAGCCCCAGCATTTT
CDR3 protein: CSALRQKNSNQPQHF
clone size: few
J gene: TRBJ1-5
V gene: TRBV20-1
D gene: -

CDR3 DNA: TGTGCCAGCAGTGAATTACCAGGGAACAATCAGCCCCAGCATTTT
CDR3 protein: CASSELPGNNQPQHF
clone size: -
J gene: TRBJ1-5
V gene: TRBV6-1
D gene: -

CDR3 DNA: TGTGCCAGCAGTGAAGGAGTGAACACTGAAGCTTTCTTT
CDR3 protein: CASSEGVNTEAFF
clone size: many
J gene: TRBJ1-1
V gene: TRBV6-1
D gene: -

CDR3 DNA: TGTGCCAGCAGTTCCCATTCCTTGAACACTGAAGCTTTCTTT
CDR3 protein: CASSSHSLNTEAFF
clone size: many
J gene: TRBJ1-1
V gene: TRBV28
D gene: -

CDR3 DNA: TGTGCCAGCAGCTACCGACACAGGGGTGAGACCCAGTACTTC
CDR3 protein: CASSYRHRGETQYF
clone size: many
J gene: TRBJ2-5
V gene: TRBV7-2
D gene: TRBD1

CDR3 DNA: TGTGCCAGCACCCAGGGACAGGGTTTTATCTATGGCTACACCTTC
CDR3 protein: CASTQGQGFIYGYTF
clone size: many
J gene: TRBJ1-2
V gene: TRBV28
D gene: TRBD1

CDR3 DNA: TGTGCCAGCAGCCAAGAAAGGGCAAGCTACAATGAGCAGTTCTTC
CDR3 protein: CASSQERASYNEQFF
clone size: many
J gene: TRBJ2-1
V gene: TRBV3-1
D gene: -

CDR3 DNA: TGTGCCTGGAGTGTCGGTTTGGAAACAGATACGCAGTATTTT
CDR3 protein: CAWSVGLETDTQYF
clone size: many
J gene: TRBJ2-3
V gene: TRBV30
D gene: -

CDR3 DNA: TGTGCCAGCAGCTTAGAATGGGTGCCGAGGGGTACTGAAGCTTTCTTT
CDR3 protein: CASSLEWVPRGTEAFF
clone size: many
J gene: TRBJ1-1
V gene: TRBV7-8
D gene: -

CDR3 DNA: TGTGCCAGCAGTATAAACCCCTTTGGACAGGCCCATCAGCCCCAGCATTTT
CDR3 protein: CASSINPFGQAHQPQHF
clone size: many
J gene: TRBJ1-5
V gene: TRBV28
D gene: TRBD1

CDR3 DNA: TGTGCCTGGGTGAGCGGGAGGGACTACAATGAGCAGTTCTTC
CDR3 protein: CAWVSGRDYNEQFF
clone size: -
J gene: TRBJ2-1
V gene: TRBV30
D gene: TRBD2

CDR3 DNA: TGTGCCAGCAGCGAGGGACAGGGCCAAGAGACCCAGTACTTC
CDR3 protein: CASSEGQGQETQYF
clone size: many
J gene: TRBJ2-5
V gene: TRBV7-9
D gene: TRBD1

CDR3 DNA: TGTGCCAGTAGTATATCTCGTAAGGGCACTGAAGCTTTCTTT
CDR3 protein: CASSISRKGTEAFF
clone size: -
J gene: TRBJ1-1
V gene: TRBV19
D gene: -

CDR3 DNA: TGCGCCAGCAGCTTGGCCACTAGCACAGATACGCAGTATTTT
CDR3 protein: CASSLATSTDTQYF
clone size: many
J gene: TRBJ2-3
V gene: TRBV5-4
D gene: -

CDR3 DNA: TGTGCCAGCAGGGAAAGGACTGCGAATGAAAAACTGTTTTTT
CDR3 protein: CASRERTANEKLFF
clone size: few
J gene: TRBJ1-4
V gene: TRBV2
D gene: -

CDR3 DNA: TGTGCCAGCAGCTTAAACTTAGGGGGACAGGAGTACTTC
CDR3 protein: CASSLNLGGQEYF
clone size: -
J gene: TRBJ1-2
V gene: TRBV7-3
D gene: TRBD1

CDR3 DNA: TGTGCCAGCAGTTATGACGGTTGGGACCTATTTCAGTACGAGCAGTACTTC
CDR3 protein: CASSYDGWDLFQYEQYF
clone size: -
J gene: TRBJ2-7
V gene: TRBV12-3/TRBV12-4
D gene: -

CDR3 DNA: TGCGCCAGCAGCTTCGGGCCCGCGGCCGGGGACACTGAAGCTTTCTTT
CDR3 protein: CASSFGPAAGDTEAFF
clone size: -
J gene: TRBJ1-1
V gene: TRBV5-1
D gene: -

CDR3 DNA: TGCAGTGCTAGTAGGCTCCCTAATTCACCCCTCCACTTT
CDR3 protein: CSASRLPNSPLHF
clone size: -
J gene: TRBJ1-6
V gene: TRBV20-1
D gene: -

CDR3 DNA: TGTGCCGGGGAACAGGGGGCTGGGTCCGGGGAGCTGTTTTTT
CDR3 protein: CAGEQGAGSGELFF
clone size: many
J gene: TRBJ2-2
V gene: TRBV12-3/TRBV12-4
D gene: TRBD1

CDR3 DNA: TGCAGCGTTGAATTTAGGCAGGGGGGTTACAATGAGCAGTTCTTC
CDR3 protein: CSVEFRQGGYNEQFF
clone size: few
J gene: TRBJ2-1
V gene: TRBV29-1
D gene: -